These 22 T cell receptor beta chains came from one sample sequenced in a study of T cells expressing NK-cell markers. After re-calling the 5' RACE reads, TCRdb lists one entry per CDR3 protein, DNA absent. The ten top clones account for around 20%, within a sample of approximately 170,000 distinct CDR3 sequences. The specimen was blood T cells: a sorted CD56 or NKG2C T cell subset, CD4+ or CD8+ T cells, or bulk PBMC T cells (not recorded which). These receptors originate from a man between 18 and 69 years old in good health.

The chain has TRBV12-3 or TRBV12-4 and TRBJ1-2. CDR3 size: 12 residues. The CDR3 here is CASGPSNYGYTF.

The CDR3 reads CASRRRDGSTDTQYF. The rearrangement uses TRBV7-9 and TRBJ2-3; TCRdb reports TRBD1, a call that lacks DNA to check it against. Germline CDR1 and CDR2: SEHNR and FQNEAQ (reference sequence). This CDR3 comprises 15 residues.

The chain carries TRBV20-1 and TRBJ2-3; no DNA is available, so the TRBD1 call from TCRdb remains unchecked. CDR3 length equals 14 residues. In germline, CDR1 is DFQATT, CDR2 SNEGSKA (reference sequence). CDR3 amino acids: CSAPGTGVADTQYF.

The J gene is TRBJ2-1, the V gene TRBV28; absent DNA, TCRdb's TRBD2 call cannot be checked. There are 14 residues in the CDR3. CDR1 and CDR2 from the germline V gene are MDHEN and SYDVKM. The CDR3 protein is CASNPRGEVYEQFF.

The chain is built from TRBV20-1 and TRBJ2-1; the TRBD1 assignment by TCRdb is unverifiable without DNA. This CDR3 is 14 amino acids long. In germline, CDR1 is DFQATT, CDR2 SNEGSKA (reference sequence). CDR3 protein: CSARVRGIYNEQFF.

The chain joins TRBV9 to TRBJ2-5; the TCRdb call, TRBD2, lacks DNA for checking. Looked up from germline, CDR1 is SGDLS and CDR2 is YYNGEE. The CDR3 length is 16 residues. The CDR3 sequence: CASSNRVTGEGETQYF.

The J gene is TRBJ1-1, the V gene TRBV19; with no DNA, the TCRdb D assignment of TRBD1 cannot be verified. The CDR3 covers 12 residues. Germline values: CDR1 LNHDA, CDR2 SQIVND (reference sequence). The CDR3 protein is CASSKGSVEAFF.

V gene TRBV5-5 combines with J gene TRBJ1-1. The CDR3 sequence is 16 residues long. CDR1 is SGHKS, CDR2 YYEKEE, per germline (reference sequence). The CDR3 is CASSPHPEGIMTEAFF.

CDR3 residues: CASSLGAGGPQHF. This sequence joins TRBV5-6 and TRBJ1-5; TCRdb gives TRBD1 as the D gene, but with no DNA this cannot be confirmed. CDR3 length: 13 amino acids. Germline V lookup: CDR1 SGHDT, CDR2 YYEEEE.

The chain is built from TRBV12-5 and TRBJ2-3; TCRdb calls TRBD2, which cannot be checked without DNA. From germline, CDR1 is LGHNT and CDR2 FRNRAP. The CDR3 loop spans 16 amino acids. CDR3 loop: CASGLVSRGGGDTQYF.

The chain recombines TRBV11-2 with TRBJ2-3; TCRdb's D gene call, TRBD2, goes unchecked for lack of DNA. CDR3 length equals 17 residues. In germline, CDR1 is SGHAT, CDR2 FQNNGV. This CDR3 is CASSSTSGGLFTDTQYF.

The V call is TRBV9, the J call TRBJ2-2; without DNA, the TCRdb call of TRBD1 cannot be checked. The germline V gene has CDR1 SGDLS and CDR2 YYNGEE. There are 15 residues in the CDR3. CDR3 amino acids: CASSPRQGTTGELFF.

The chain uses TRBV9 and TRBJ2-3. This CDR3 has 15 amino acids. Germline CDR1 and CDR2: SGDLS and YYNGEE. The CDR3 sequence is CASSGYSSSTDTQYF.

The rearrangement joins TRBV11-2 to TRBJ2-7; the TCRdb call, TRBD1, lacks DNA for checking. CDR3 length: 15 residues. Germline V gives CDR1 SGHAT, CDR2 FQNNGV. The CDR3 reads CASSLVAGGLHEQYF.

The chain joins TRBV7-2 to TRBJ1-3; the D call from TCRdb, TRBD1, cannot be confirmed without DNA. CDR1 is SGHTA, CDR2 FQGNSA, per germline. The length of the CDR3 is 15 residues. This CDR3 is CASSLDRGPGNTIYF.

CDR3 sequence: CASSLAPTGPNQPQHF. The rearrangement links TRBV7-6 to TRBJ1-5; the TRBD1 assignment by TCRdb is unverifiable without DNA. Germline-derived CDR1 and CDR2 are SGHVS and FNYEAQ. This CDR3 spans 16 amino acids.

J is TRBJ2-7 and V is TRBV23-1; the D gene TCRdb calls, TRBD1, cannot be checked with no DNA. TRBV23-1 is marked as an open reading frame, function uncertain. The CDR3 has 14 residues. The CDR3 here is CASSQKEWGNEQYF.

The chain joins TRBV11-1 to TRBJ1-1; TCRdb proposes TRBD1, but this gene call is untestable without DNA. The CDR3 sequence is 14 residues long. From germline, CDR1 is SGHAT and CDR2 FQDESV (reference sequence). The chain's CDR3 is CASSHDRARTEAFF. Complete variable domain (other parts from reference TRBV11-1 and TRBJ1-1): EAEVAQSPRYKITEKSQAVAFWCDPISGHATLYWYRQILGQGPELLVQFQDESVVDDSQLPKDRFSAERLKGVDSTLKIQPAELGDSAMYLCASSHDRARTEAFFGQGTRLTVV.

The chain links TRBV15 to TRBJ2-5; TCRdb selects TRBD2, and the lack of DNA leaves this call unchecked. The CDR3 is made up of 11 amino acids. The V gene's germline CDR1 is LNHNV and CDR2 YYDKDF (reference sequence). CDR3 in amino acids: CATSKRETQYF.

The rearrangement joins TRBV4-1 to TRBJ1-1; the TRBD1 assignment by TCRdb is unverifiable without DNA. Germline CDR1 and CDR2: MGHRA and YSYEKL. There are 15 residues in the CDR3. This chain's CDR3 is CASSHLEGGFTEAFF.

The rearrangement joins TRBV5-4 to TRBJ2-3; no DNA is available, so the TRBD1 call from TCRdb remains unchecked. The CDR3 is made up of 16 amino acids. The germline CDR1 and CDR2 sequences are SGHNT and YYREEE (reference sequence). This CDR3 is CASSLGRGQGAHTQYF.

The rearrangement links TRBV14 to TRBJ2-7; TCRdb returns TRBD2, unconfirmable since there is no DNA. Germline V gene sequence: CDR1 SGHDN, CDR2 FVKESK. CDR3 length equals 17 residues. The CDR3 loop reads CASSQVLGTSGDYEQYF.